The 14 T cell receptor beta chains below all came from one sample that was sequenced in a study of T cells in Graves' hyperthyroidism and ophthalmopathy. The source material, RNA transcripts, was used to amplify TCR beta CDR3 regions. A set of HTBI primers served as the primers for a first-round RT-PCR of the TCR CDR3. TCRdb re-analysed the multiplex PCR reads in MiXCR, keeping a single row per CDR3 protein. The profile covers some 460,000 distinct CDR3 sequences, with 15% to 19% appearing a single time and 7.5% to 8% taken by the ten largest. Specimen: blood. All receptors come from a young woman with Graves' hyperthyroidism.

Many counts were recorded for this clonotype. This chain links TRBV2 with TRBJ1-6; 8 bases match TRBD1. After removal of 2 bases from V and 7 bases from J, the junction contained 4 bases not matched to a gene. The CDR3 length is 15 residues. The germline V gene encodes CDR1 SNHLY and CDR2 FYNNEI. The CDR3 reads CASSERTGLNSPLHF. The CDR3 coding sequence is TGTGCCAGCAGTGAACGGACAGGGTTAAATTCACCCCTCCACTTT.

This clonotype was seen repeatedly, ten times or more. Here the CDR3 DNA reads TGCAGTGCCAAACCCTATACTAGCGGGGCCCCCAATGAGCAGTTCTTC. Translated: CSAKPYTSGAPNEQFF. The rearrangement links TRBV20-1 to TRBJ2-1, with TRBD2 matching 10 bases. Germline V gene sequence: CDR1 DFQATT, CDR2 SNEGSKA (reference sequence). The CDR3 consists of 16 residues. V was pared by 6 bases and J by 6 bases, with 14 bases of the junction left unmatched.

This clonotype occurred many times. The chain combines TRBV12-5 with TRBJ2-1, with a possible D match to TRBD2 (6 bases). V was shortened by 0 bases and J by 0 bases, with 12 bases between the two germline ends. CDR1 and CDR2 (germline): LGHNT, FRNRAP. The CDR3 covers 17 residues. CDR3 region: CASGLVRLGSSYNEQFF. CDR3 in DNA: TGTGCTAGTGGTTTGGTACGTCTCGGGAGCTCCTACAATGAGCAGTTCTTC. Complete variable domain (other parts from reference TRBV12-5 and TRBJ2-1): DARVTQTPRHKVTEMGQEVTMRCQPILGHNTVFWYRQTMMQGLELLAYFRNRAPLDDSGMPKDRFSAEMPDATLATLKIQPSEPRDSAVYFCASGLVRLGSSYNEQFFGPGTRLTVL.

The chain combines TRBV6-1 with TRBJ1-2; TRBD1 aligns across 9 bases. Germline trimming cut 6 bases from V and 8 bases from J; bases unmatched to any gene: 10. This CDR3 spans 14 amino acids. Germline V gene data show CDR1 as MNHNS and CDR2 as SASEGT. CDR3 loop: CASRAGTGRRGYTF. Written as DNA, the CDR3 is TGTGCCAGCAGGGCCGGGACAGGGAGGAGAGGCTACACCTTC.

This clonotype was seen ten or more times. This chain connects TRBV18 to TRBJ1-1; D is unresolved. This CDR3 contains 13 residues. Germline assignment: CDR1 KGHSH and CDR2 LQKENI. V was cut by 6 bases and J by 3 bases, with 11 bases left in between. For the CDR3, the DNA is TGTGCCAGCTCCCCGGGTGCTTACACTGAAGCTTTCTTT. As protein: CASSPGAYTEAFF.

This clonotype was picked up many times. The V and J genes are TRBV2 and TRBJ1-1; no clear D. This CDR3 spans 13 amino acids. V shed 9 bases and J shed 5 bases, with 16 bases lying between them. The V gene's germline CDR1 is SNHLY and CDR2 FYNNEI. CDR3: CARDFWGRTEAFF. In DNA form, the CDR3 reads TGTGCCAGGGATTTTTGGGGAAGGACTGAAGCTTTCTTT.

This sequence joins TRBV12-3 or TRBV12-4 and TRBJ2-1, with TRBD2 as a possible D gene (6 bases). The V end was cut by 11 bases, the J end by 4 bases, with 15 bases between. The length of the CDR3 is 13 residues. The CDR3 is CASRGEIYNEQFF. In DNA, the CDR3 is TGTGCCTCTCGCGGGGAGATTTACAATGAGCAGTTCTTC.

This clonotype came up many times. The rearrangement joins TRBV3-1 to TRBJ1-6; D unclear. Trimming left V 1 base short and J 8 bases short, with 12 bases between. CDR1 and CDR2 from the germline V gene are LGHDT and YNNKEL (reference sequence). The CDR3 is 15 amino acids. CDR3 nucleotides: TGTGCCAGCAGCCAAGGATTGGGCCGGGATTCACCCCTCCACTTT. Protein sequence: CASSQGLGRDSPLHF.

Only one count was recorded for this clonotype. A read error is possible here, since a much larger clone lies one base away. The CDR3 carries no conserved terminal phenylalanine or tryptophan, so it likely arises from a read error. The chain combines TRBV27 with TRBJ2-5; 7 bases align to TRBD1. J lost 2 bases, V lost 2 bases, and 5 bases had no gene match. There are 15 residues in the CDR3. CDR1 and CDR2 from the germline V gene are MNHEY and SMNVEV (reference sequence). CDR3 protein: CASSLTTGVQETQYL. The CDR3 DNA follows: TGTGCCAGCAGTTTAACAACAGGGGTACAAGAGACCCAGTACCTC.

In this sample, this clonotype turned up many times. This chain connects TRBV12-3 or TRBV12-4 to TRBJ2-3; unclear D gene. The V and J ends lost 6 bases and 5 bases respectively, with 6 bases between them. The CDR3 totals 11 residues. CDR3 bases: TGTGCCAGCAGCCCAAGAGATACGCAGTATTTT. Protein: CASSPRDTQYF.

This clonotype was found many times. The chain has TRBV2 and TRBJ1-5; D perhaps matches TRBD1 (5 bases). V lost 3 bases and J lost 5, with 11 bases in between. This CDR3 is 14 amino acids long. CDR1 SNHLY and CDR2 FYNNEI come from the germline V gene. In nucleotides, the CDR3 is TGTGCCAGCAGTGATGCCGGGACCTATCAGCCCCAGCATTTT. This codes for CASSDAGTYQPQHF. Using reference TRBV2 and TRBJ1-5 for the parts outside the CDR3, the full variable domain is EPEVTQTPSHQVTQMGQEVILRCVPISNHLYFYWYRQILGQKVEFLVSFYNNEISEKSEIFDDQFSVERPDGSNFTLKIRSTKLEDSAMYFCASSDAGTYQPQHFGDGTRLSIL.

The rearrangement links TRBV7-6 to TRBJ2-5; D gene unclear. In germline, CDR1 is SGHVS, CDR2 FNYEAQ. The V and J ends lost 4 bases and 5 bases respectively, with 11 bases between them. The CDR3 spans 13 residues. The DNA for the CDR3 is TGTGCCAGCAGCTATATAGGCGCGGAGACCCAGTACTTC. Translated, it gives CASSYIGAETQYF.

V and J are TRBV11-2 and TRBJ2-3, with D tentatively TRBD2 (6 bases). Germline V CDR1 and CDR2: SGHAT, FQNNGV. V lost 4 bases and J 6 bases, leaving 14 bases between the germline ends. The CDR3 length is 14 residues. The CDR3 sequence is CASSSRRGSDTQYF. In DNA, the CDR3 is TGTGCCAGCAGCTCCCGGCGGGGAAGCGATACGCAGTATTTT.

For this clonotype: One end of the junction varies from germline; a read error may be responsible. The rearrangement joins TRBV6-1 to TRBJ1-4, with D perhaps TRBD1 (5 bases). The CDR3 spans 15 residues. Per germline, CDR1 MNHNS and CDR2 SASEGT. DNA of the CDR3: TGTGCCAGCAGCTGGGACCGCGCAACTAATGAAAAACGGTTTTTT. Amino acids: CASSWDRATNEKRFF.